Listed below are T cell receptor beta chains from one sample, sequenced in a study of cytomegalovirus exposure and HLA in healthy donors. TCRdb's table, derived via immunoSEQ multiplex PCR, lists solely in-frame clones and lacks some. The table records hundreds of thousands of clones, around 87% of them present only once. Sequencing was performed on PBMCs. These receptors were obtained from a young man in good health and CMV-seronegative. Both conserved end residues are part of each CDR3. The order of the fields is CDR3 length, V gene, CDR3 protein.

>13|TRBV6-6
CASSSDSYNEQFF
>15|TRBV9
CASSVGTENTGELFF
>15|TRBV6-4
CASRNSGGNWNEQFF
>13|TRBV5-4
CASSLVASTEAFF
>13|TRBV7-9
CASSLGESQPQHF
>14|TRBV27
CASSPPGQGYGYTF
>15|TRBV5-1
CASSPSVSNTGELFF
>11|TRBV7-9
CASSTGTGTYF
>13|TRBV2
CASSGDNTDTQYF
>15|TRBV1
CTSSQWSRGRQPQHF
>15|TRBV19
CASSPRTGGSYEQYF
>13|TRBV28
CASRIPSGETQYF
>16|TRBV7-2
CASSSPRGGGPYIQYF
>17|TRBV7-3
CASSLARVQGASTEAFF
>14|TRBV7-2
CASNLDREPYEQYF
>16|TRBV4-1
CASSQDLSVLNTEAFF
>13|TRBV14
CASSISYNQPQHF
>15|TRBV7-9
CASSPPAGVGNEQFF
>14|TRBV10-3
CAISEGLAQETQYF
>14|TRBV15
CATSTILGGYEQYF
>15|TRBV4-1
CASSQETSGIYEQYF
>15|TRBV2
CASSERQVNTGELFF
>15|TRBV7-9
CASSPQTGDGNTIYF
>15|TRBV7-8
CASSTYMTSTDTQYF
>15|TRBV5-1
CASSYDRAGANVLTF
>14|TRBV10-1
CASSASGMNQPQHF
>14|TRBV5-4
CASSQLGAPNEQFF
>15|TRBV9
CASSVDPEFFHEQYF
>15|TRBV27
CASSLISGINTEAFF
>14|TRBV4-3
CASSQDGPYNEQFF
>15|TRBV5-1
CASSLARASTDTQYF
>14|TRBV7-9
CASSQGQGASGYTF
>13|TRBV28
CASSYRVEYGYTF
>15|TRBV15
CATSWSGGGTGELFF
>14|TRBV25-1
CARDEAGAGYGYTF
>13|TRBV28
CASSSGSSRGYTF
>14|TRBV7-2
CASSLRISGNTIYF